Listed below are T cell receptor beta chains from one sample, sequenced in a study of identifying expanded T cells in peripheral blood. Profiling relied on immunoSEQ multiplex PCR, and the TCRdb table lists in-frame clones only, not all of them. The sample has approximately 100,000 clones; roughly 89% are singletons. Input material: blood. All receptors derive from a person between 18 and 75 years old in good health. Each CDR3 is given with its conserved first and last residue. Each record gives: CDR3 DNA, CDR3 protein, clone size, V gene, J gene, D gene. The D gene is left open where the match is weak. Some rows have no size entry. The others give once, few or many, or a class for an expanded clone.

DNA: TGTGCCTGGAGAGGGGACGTCACAAACGGCGAGCAGTACTTC
CDR3: CAWRGDVTNGEQYF
size: -
V: TRBV30
J: TRBJ2-7
D: -

DNA: TGCGCCAGCAGCCAAGATATGGCAGGGCCATACAATGAGCAGTTCTTC
CDR3: CASSQDMAGPYNEQFF
size: -
V: TRBV4-3
J: TRBJ2-1
D: -

DNA: TGTGCCAGCAGCTTAGTGGCTAGCGGGGGGGCCGGAGTTTTC
CDR3: CASSLVASGGAGVF
size: -
V: TRBV7-2
J: TRBJ2-7
D: TRBD2

DNA: TGCGCCAGCACCGGGTCAGGCTCCTACGAGCAGTACTTC
CDR3: CASTGSGSYEQYF
size: -
V: TRBV5-1
J: TRBJ2-7
D: -

DNA: TGTGCCAGCAGCTTCGGGTCAGGAAATTCACCCCTCCACTTT
CDR3: CASSFGSGNSPLHF
size: -
V: TRBV7-2
J: TRBJ1-6
D: -

DNA: TGTGCCAGCAGTGAGGCTGGACACTCGACAGGTCAGCCCCAGCATTTT
CDR3: CASSEAGHSTGQPQHF
size: -
V: TRBV6-1
J: TRBJ1-5
D: -

DNA: TGTGCCAGCAGCTTGGCCCTGGGACAGGAGGGGAATCAGCCCCAGCATTTT
CDR3: CASSLALGQEGNQPQHF
size: -
V: TRBV5-4
J: TRBJ1-5
D: TRBD1

DNA: TGTGCCAGCAGCGTAGGTGATAGCGGGCTCGATACGCAGTATTTT
CDR3: CASSVGDSGLDTQYF
size: -
V: TRBV9
J: TRBJ2-3
D: TRBD2

DNA: TGTGCCAGCAGTGAATGGGGCTCTGGAAACACCATATATTTT
CDR3: CASSEWGSGNTIYF
size: few
V: TRBV6-1
J: TRBJ1-3
D: -

DNA: TGCGCCAGCAGCCAAGATCTAGGTAGCCTGGCCGCGGCCGGGGAGCTGTTTTTT
CDR3: CASSQDLGSLAAAGELFF
size: -
V: TRBV4-3
J: TRBJ2-2
D: -

DNA: TGTGCTACAATGCCTAGCACAGATACGCAGTATTTT
CDR3: CATMPSTDTQYF
size: -
V: TRBV7-9
J: TRBJ2-3
D: -

DNA: TGTGCCAGCAGCTCGGCTCGTGGAAGCGGGGGGGCCGGGGACGAGCAGTACTTC
CDR3: CASSSARGSGGAGDEQYF
size: -
V: TRBV7-8
J: TRBJ2-7
D: TRBD2

DNA: TGTGCCAGCCGGACAGGGGGGACTGAAGCTTTCTTT
CDR3: CASRTGGTEAFF
size: -
V: TRBV27
J: TRBJ1-1
D: TRBD1

DNA: TGTGCCAGCAGCTTCGCCGGGACAGAAGGACCCCTCCACTTT
CDR3: CASSFAGTEGPLHF
size: few
V: TRBV7-2
J: TRBJ1-6
D: TRBD1

DNA: TGCGCCAGCAGCTTGGGAGGCCACTACGAGCAGTACTTC
CDR3: CASSLGGHYEQYF
size: -
V: TRBV5-1
J: TRBJ2-7
D: -

DNA: TGTGCCAGCAGCTTAGTCCCCCAGGGGTCCACTGAAGCTTTCTTT
CDR3: CASSLVPQGSTEAFF
size: once
V: TRBV7-2
J: TRBJ1-1
D: -

DNA: TGTGCCAGTAGTATTAACGGTCGGGGGGGTCACACTGAAGCTTTCTTT
CDR3: CASSINGRGGHTEAFF
size: -
V: TRBV19
J: TRBJ1-1
D: -

DNA: TGCGCCAGCAGCCTAGGACTGCGGGACAACGAAAAACTGTTTTTT
CDR3: CASSLGLRDNEKLFF
size: -
V: TRBV4-3
J: TRBJ1-4
D: -

DNA: TGTGCCAGCATCTCCGACAGGGGGCTTCAGCCCCAGCATTTT
CDR3: CASISDRGLQPQHF
size: -
V: TRBV13
J: TRBJ1-5
D: TRBD1

DNA: TGTGCCAGCAGCTTGGAATATTACGAGCAGTACTTC
CDR3: CASSLEYYEQYF
size: -
V: TRBV5-6
J: TRBJ2-7
D: -

DNA: TGTGCCAGCAGCGGGACTAGCGGGAACGAGCAGTACTTC
CDR3: CASSGTSGNEQYF
size: -
V: TRBV9
J: TRBJ2-7
D: TRBD2

DNA: TGTGCCAGCAGCCCGAGCTCAGGGAATTCACCCCTCCACTTT
CDR3: CASSPSSGNSPLHF
size: once
V: TRBV7-2
J: TRBJ1-6
D: -

DNA: TGTGCCAGCAGCTGGACAGGAGTTCCTAACTATGGCTACACCTTC
CDR3: CASSWTGVPNYGYTF
size: once
V: TRBV7-2
J: TRBJ1-2
D: TRBD1

DNA: TGTGCCAGTAGGCGGGGGAGTTACACTGAAGCTTTCTTT
CDR3: CASRRGSYTEAFF
size: -
V: TRBV19
J: TRBJ1-1
D: -

DNA: TGTGCCAGCAGCCCCGCGGCCTATGGCTACACCTTC
CDR3: CASSPAAYGYTF
size: -
V: TRBV14
J: TRBJ1-2
D: -

DNA: TGTGCCAGTTCTAGTCCTCCGGCCATAGAGGGAAACACCATATATTTT
CDR3: CASSSPPAIEGNTIYF
size: -
V: TRBV6-6
J: TRBJ1-3
D: -

DNA: TGTGCCAGCAGTTACGAGGCAGGGTATGGCTACACCTTC
CDR3: CASSYEAGYGYTF
size: -
V: TRBV6-5
J: TRBJ1-2
D: -

DNA: TGTGCCAGCAGCTCGACAGGAGAGTATGGTCAGCCCCAGCATTTT
CDR3: CASSSTGEYGQPQHF
size: -
V: TRBV7-9
J: TRBJ1-5
D: -

DNA: TGTGCCAGCAGCTTATTGGTCGAGCAGTACTTC
CDR3: CASSLLVEQYF
size: -
V: TRBV7-2
J: TRBJ2-7
D: -

DNA: TGTGCCAGCAGTTACTCGAGGGGGAACACTGAAGCTTTCTTT
CDR3: CASSYSRGNTEAFF
size: -
V: TRBV6-5
J: TRBJ1-1
D: -

DNA: TGCGCCAGCGCTTTGGTCGTTGGTTCTGGGGCCAACGTCCTGACTTTC
CDR3: CASALVVGSGANVLTF
size: -
V: TRBV4-3
J: TRBJ2-6
D: -

DNA: TGTGCCAGCAGTTCGACAGGGGGAAGCAATCAGCCCCAGCATTTT
CDR3: CASSSTGGSNQPQHF
size: -
V: TRBV6-5
J: TRBJ1-5
D: TRBD1

DNA: TGTGCCAGCAGCGCACAGGGTTGGGACGAGCAGTACTTC
CDR3: CASSAQGWDEQYF
size: -
V: TRBV5-4
J: TRBJ2-7
D: -

DNA: TGTGCCAGCAGCTACTTTCCGGAGATTTCTGAGCAGTTCTTC
CDR3: CASSYFPEISEQFF
size: -
V: TRBV7-2
J: TRBJ2-1
D: -

DNA: TGCGCCAGCAGTCCCCCACGGGACAGGGGGCATTGTGATAATTCACCCCTCCACTTT
CDR3: CASSPPRDRGHCDNSPLHF
size: -
V: TRBV23-1
J: TRBJ1-6
D: TRBD1

DNA: TGTGCCAGCAGCCTAAGCGGCGGCCCCTACGAGCAGTACTTC
CDR3: CASSLSGGPYEQYF
size: -
V: TRBV7-2
J: TRBJ2-7
D: -

DNA: TGTGCCAGCAGCTGGAGTGCGGGGGTTAGCACAGATACGCAGTATTTT
CDR3: CASSWSAGVSTDTQYF
size: -
V: TRBV7-6
J: TRBJ2-3
D: TRBD2

DNA: TGCGCCAGCAGCCGGGGGGACTACGCCTACGAGCAGTACTTC
CDR3: CASSRGDYAYEQYF
size: -
V: TRBV5-4
J: TRBJ2-7
D: TRBD2

DNA: TGTGCCAGCAGTTTAGGGACGGCATATAACTATGGCTACACCTTC
CDR3: CASSLGTAYNYGYTF
size: -
V: TRBV28
J: TRBJ1-2
D: -

DNA: TGTGCCACCAGCAGAGATATTAGCGGGGGGGGCAATGAGCAGTTCTTC
CDR3: CATSRDISGGGNEQFF
size: -
V: TRBV15
J: TRBJ2-1
D: TRBD2

DNA: TGTGCCACCAGCAGAGATAAAGGGGGCAATGAAAAACTGTTTTTT
CDR3: CATSRDKGGNEKLFF
size: -
V: TRBV15
J: TRBJ1-4
D: TRBD1